A single TCR beta chain is shown here with its context. Its matching antigen is unknown. The data were obtained in a study of CD8 T cells in ankylosing spondylitis. Study-level points and caveats: Blood of patients with ankylosing spondylitis appeared to be characterized by a TCR beta motif of 8 or 9 highly homologous variants. Some of these motif variants have turned up before, in reports on reactive arthritis synovial fluid and blood. Reported data indicate significant enrichment of disease-linked clones within matched ankylosing spondylitis synovial fluid.

Library preparation for TCR beta used quantitative 5'-RACE with molecular barcodes. TCRdb processed the 5' RACE reads anew with MiXCR; each CDR3 protein has one entry. The sample lists some 270,000 distinct CDR3 sequences, 32% occurring once. The CDR3 covers 15 residues. V lost 2 bases and J 2 bases, leaving 13 bases between the germline ends. Germline CDR1 MNHEY, CDR2 SVGAGI. The receptor was derived from a male donor with ankylosing spondylitis or in good health (not recorded which). The chain links TRBV6-5 to TRBJ2-7, with D hard to call. The sequenced sample consisted of blood, either unsorted or a sorted T cell fraction (not recorded which). CDR3 region: CASSYGSLATYEQYF. The CDR3 DNA reads TGTGCCAGCAGTTACGGTAGTTTGGCGACCTACGAGCAGTACTTC.